This record looks at one TCR beta chain sequence and its context. Its antigen is currently unknown. The CDR3 sequence is 15 residues long. Germline CDR1 DFQATT, CDR2 SNEGSKA (reference sequence). With 5 bases clipped from V and 1 base from J, the junction kept 7 bases outside the gene matches. This entry belongs to a study of T-cell memory formation after mild COVID-19. Overall study: The TCR clusters were mostly specific to one donor. Study outcomes and limitations: Chiefly within CM and EM were the contracting CD4+ clones; CD8+ ones were within EMRA. Second-wave clones reaching peak frequency on day 37 lacked confirmed SARS-CoV-2 specificity.

TCRdb ran MiXCR on the 5' RACE reads and lists one entry per CDR3 protein. The table records 450,000 to 700,000 distinct CDR3 sequences, 18% of them present only once. Material for sequencing was PBMCs or a T cell subset sorted from them (not recorded which). This clonotype was obtained from an adult woman who had mild COVID-19 (a few samples of this study predate the infection). Cell type and time point are not known. V and J are TRBV20-1 and TRBJ1-1; 10 bases match TRBD1. The CDR3 region is CSAPGTGVWNTEAFF. The CDR3 DNA reads TGCAGTGCTCCCGGGACAGGGGTGTGGAACACTGAAGCTTTCTTT.